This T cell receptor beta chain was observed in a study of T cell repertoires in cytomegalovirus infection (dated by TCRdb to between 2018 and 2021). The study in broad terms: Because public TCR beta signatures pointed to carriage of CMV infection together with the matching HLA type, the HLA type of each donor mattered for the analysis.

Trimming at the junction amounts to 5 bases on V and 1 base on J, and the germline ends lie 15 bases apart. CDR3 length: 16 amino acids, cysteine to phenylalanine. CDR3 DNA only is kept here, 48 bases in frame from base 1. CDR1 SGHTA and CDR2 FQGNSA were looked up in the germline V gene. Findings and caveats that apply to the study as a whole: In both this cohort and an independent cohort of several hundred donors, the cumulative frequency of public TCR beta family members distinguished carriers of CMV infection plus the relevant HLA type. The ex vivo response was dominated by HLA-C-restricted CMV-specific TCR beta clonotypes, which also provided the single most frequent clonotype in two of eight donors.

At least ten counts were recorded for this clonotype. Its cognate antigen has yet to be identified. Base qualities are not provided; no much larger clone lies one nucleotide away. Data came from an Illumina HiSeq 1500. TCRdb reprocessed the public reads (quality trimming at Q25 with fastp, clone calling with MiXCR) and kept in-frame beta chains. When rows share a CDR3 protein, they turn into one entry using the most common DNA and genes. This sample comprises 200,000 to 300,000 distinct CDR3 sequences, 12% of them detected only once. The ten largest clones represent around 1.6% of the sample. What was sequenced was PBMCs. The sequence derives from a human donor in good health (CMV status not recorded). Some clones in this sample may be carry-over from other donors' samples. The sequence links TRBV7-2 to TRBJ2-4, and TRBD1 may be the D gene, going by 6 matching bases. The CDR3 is CASSPTGPGAKNIQYF. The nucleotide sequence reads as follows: TGTGCCAGCAGCCCCACAGGGCCAGGGGCCAAAAACATTCAGTACTTC.